These 18 T cell receptor beta chains share one sample of origin, sequenced in a study of regulatory T cells in long-lasting Graves disease. CDR3 regions were amplified by Arm-PCR using iRepertoire HTBI primers to build TCR beta libraries. TCRdb passed the multiplex PCR reads through MiXCR, listing each CDR3 protein once. The sample contains about 560,000 distinct CDR3 sequences, more than 15% of which appear only once. As to time point: newly diagnosed GD, antithyroid drugs for less than 3 months. The TCR library was made from RNA extracted from PBMCs. The same data also contributed to another study, on T cells in Graves' hyperthyroidism and ophthalmopathy.

The sequences come from peripheral blood mononuclear cells (PBMCs), collected at new diagnosis, from a patient treated with antithyroid drugs. The receptors were gathered from a man aged 18-30 years with Graves disease.

This clonotype was found a few times. The V gene is TRBV5-1, the J gene TRBJ2-5; D is uncertain. This CDR3 has 16 amino acids. Trimming stripped 0 bases from V and 4 bases from J, with 16 bases between. Germline assignment: CDR1 SGHRS and CDR2 YFSETQ. The CDR3 spells CASSLDLPGQGETQYF. The CDR3 DNA is TGCGCCAGCAGCTTGGACCTTCCGGGTCAAGGAGAGACCCAGTACTTC.

Ten or more counts support this clonotype. This chain uses TRBV9 with TRBJ2-1; no clear D. Germline V gives CDR1 SGDLS, CDR2 YYNGEE. The CDR3 loop spans 15 amino acids. Trimming took 3 bases from V and 4 from J, leaving 14 bases between them. The CDR3 DNA sequence: TGTGCCAGCAGCGCCATAGGAGACGCTTACAATGAGCAGTTCTTC. Translating gives CASSAIGDAYNEQFF. Together with reference TRBV9 and TRBJ2-1, the CDR3 gives the full variable domain: DSGVTQTPKHLITATGQRVTLRCSPRSGDLSVYWYQQSLDQGLQFLIQYYNGEERAKGNILERFSAQQFPDLHSELNLSSLELGDSALYFCASSAIGDAYNEQFFGPGTRLTVL.

The V and J genes are TRBV27 and TRBJ1-1; D gene uncertain. Germline V gene lookup returns CDR1 MNHEY and CDR2 SMNVEV (reference sequence). The germline V and J ends were trimmed by 6 bases and 1 base, with 12 bases remaining between them. This CDR3 has 14 residues. In DNA, the CDR3 is TGTGCCAGCAGAGTAACTCCCGGGAACACTGAAGCTTTCTTT. Its translation is CASRVTPGNTEAFF.

V and J are TRBV4-1 and TRBJ1-1; 7 positions match TRBD1. Trimming cost V 7 bases and J 11 bases; bases outside gene matches: 19. This CDR3 contains 15 residues. From germline, CDR1 is MGHRA and CDR2 YSYEKL. CDR3 amino acids: CASTPRGGAFWEAFF. The DNA for the CDR3 is TGCGCCAGCACCCCCAGGGGGGGGGCCTTTTGGGAGGCTTTCTTT.

This clonotype was seen more than once but under ten times. This chain joins TRBV7-9 and TRBJ2-1; 10 bases agree with TRBD1. The CDR3 contains 17 residues. V lost 4 bases, J lost 3 bases, and 9 bases stayed unmatched. CDR1 and CDR2 from the germline V gene are SEHNR and FQNEAQ (reference sequence). CDR3 in DNA: TGTGCCAGCAGCTCTTTCCTGGGACAGGGGTTCTACAATGAGCAGTTCTTC. Translation gives CASSSFLGQGFYNEQFF.

The table lists this clonotype with a few counts. The chain links TRBV4-1 to TRBJ1-2; D is possibly TRBD1 (6 bases). The length of the CDR3 is 14 residues. Between the trimmed V and J ends, which lost 4 bases and 6 bases, there was a span of 15 bases. Germline lookup yields CDR1 MGHRA and CDR2 YSYEKL. The CDR3 DNA sequence: TGCGCCAGCAGCCCCGCGGGGGCTATCGATGGCTACACCTTC. It translates to CASSPAGAIDGYTF.

This clonotype was seen repeatedly, ten times or more. The gene calls are TRBV28 and TRBJ2-3, with 13 bases fitting TRBD2. Germline-derived CDR1 and CDR2 are MDHEN and SYDVKM. This CDR3 is built from 16 residues. V trimming: 6 bases; J trimming: 3 bases; junction bases outside the gene matches: 6. CDR3 in DNA: TGTGCCAGCAGGGGACTAGCGGGATCGTGGACAGATACGCAGTATTTT. This sequence encodes CASRGLAGSWTDTQYF.

This clonotype occurred many times. The chain joins TRBV12-3 or TRBV12-4 to TRBJ1-5; maybe TRBD1 (5 bases). Trimming took 5 bases from V and 3 from J, leaving 14 bases between them. The CDR3 length is 15 residues. CDR3 region: CASSIHRRSNQPQHF. In nucleotides, the CDR3 is TGTGCCAGCAGTATACACAGGAGATCCAATCAGCCCCAGCATTTT.

This clonotype came up many times. The CDR3 region has the DNA TGCGCCAGCAGCTTTAGCGGGCGGGGAGATACGCAGTATTTT. It codes for CASSFSGRGDTQYF. The chain carries TRBV5-1 and TRBJ2-3; the match to TRBD2 covers 7 bases. Per germline, CDR1 SGHRS and CDR2 YFSETQ. The CDR3 runs 14 residues. The trim removed 2 bases at V and 5 bases at J, leaving 5 bases unmatched.

This clonotype was seen at least ten times. Compared with germline, one end of the junction differs, possibly owing to a read error. The chain joins TRBV2 to TRBJ2-3; D is unclear. The CDR3 has 10 amino acids. The germline V gene encodes CDR1 SNHLY and CDR2 FYNNEI. The CDR3 region is CASREDTQYF. The CDR3 DNA reads TGTGCCAGCAGAGAAGATACGCAGTATTTT.

In its sample, this clonotype was seen many times. The V gene is TRBV20-1, the J gene TRBJ2-3; D assignment may be TRBD1 or TRBD2 (5 bases each). V shed 5 bases and J shed 2 bases, with 11 bases lying between them. Germline CDR1 is DFQATT and CDR2 is SNEGSKA (reference sequence). This CDR3 has 13 residues. The CDR3 loop reads CSAPGPNTDTQYF. CDR3 nucleotides: TGCAGTGCTCCGGGACCCAACACAGATACGCAGTATTTT.

This clonotype was observed a few times. The chain couples TRBV20-1 to TRBJ2-7; the match to TRBD2 covers 8 bases. The germline V gene encodes CDR1 DFQATT and CDR2 SNEGSKA (reference sequence). This CDR3 is built from 14 residues. V lost 3 bases and J lost 2; bases outside the gene matches: 6. This CDR3 reads CSASPTSATYEQYF. The CDR3, as DNA: TGCAGTGCTAGCCCGACTAGCGCGACCTACGAGCAGTACTTC.

This clonotype showed up many times. This chain joins TRBV24-1 and TRBJ2-7; D may be TRBD1 (6 bases). Germline V lookup: CDR1 KGHDR, CDR2 SFDVKD. V lost 3 bases and J lost 5, with 19 bases in between. The length of the CDR3 is 16 residues. CDR3 sequence reads: CATSDRDTPPSDEQYF. CDR3 in DNA: TGTGCCACCAGTGATAGGGACACCCCACCATCTGACGAGCAGTACTTC.

The rearrangement links TRBV6-2 or TRBV6-3 to TRBJ1-3; D call uncertain. Deletions cut 5 bases from V and 4 bases from J, with 12 bases between. CDR1 is MNHEY, CDR2 SVGEGT, per germline. The CDR3 spans 14 residues. This CDR3 is CASSVSLLGNTIYF. CDR3 sequence (DNA): TGTGCCAGCAGTGTGAGCCTCTTGGGAAACACCATATATTTT.

The table lists this clonotype with many counts. V is TRBV6-1 and J is TRBJ2-1, with TRBD2 identical over 10 bases. Germline trimming cut 6 bases from V and 6 bases from J; bases unmatched to any gene: 8. CDR3 length: 15 residues. Germline CDR1 MNHNS, CDR2 SASEGT. CDR3 DNA sequence: TGTGCCAGCAGCATAGCGGGAGGTGGGGTCAATGAGCAGTTCTTC. This gives the protein CASSIAGGGVNEQFF.

The chain links TRBV2 to TRBJ2-3; 7 bases agree with TRBD1. The J call may not be correct, given that the DNA end is closer to TRBJ2-5. Germline V lookup: CDR1 SNHLY, CDR2 FYNNEI. This CDR3 comprises 14 residues. This CDR3 reads CASSSTGTEGIQYF. CDR3 nucleotide sequence: TGTGCCAGCAGTTCTACCGGGACAGAGGGGATCCAGTACTTC.

This chain connects TRBV12-5 to TRBJ2-5, with D perhaps TRBD2 (6 bases). Looked up from germline, CDR1 is LGHNT and CDR2 is FRNRAP. The germline V and J ends were trimmed by 1 base and 4 bases, with 7 bases remaining between them. This CDR3 is built from 13 residues. Here the CDR3 reads CASGLGLGETQYF. The DNA of the CDR3 is TGTGCTAGTGGTTTGGGACTAGGAGAGACCCAGTACTTC.

The sample holds a few counts of this clonotype. The chain carries TRBV13 and TRBJ2-2; unclear D gene. The V gene's germline CDR1 is PRHDT and CDR2 FYEKMQ (reference sequence). The CDR3 extends over 15 amino acids. The germline V and J ends were trimmed by 7 bases and 0 bases, with 12 bases remaining between them. The CDR3 DNA reads TGTGCCAGCACAGGTCCTTTAGCGAACACCGGGGAGCTGTTTTTT. Translated, it gives CASTGPLANTGELFF.